The clone carrying this T cell receptor beta chain has just a few counts. This sample stems from a study of blood T cell repertoires in COVID-19. Turning to the study itself: The cDNA or gDNA used as material had been derived from T cells, B-cell-depleted T cells, or PBMCs.

Assay used: immunoSEQ multiplex PCR; TCRdb lists only in-frame clones, some missing. The sample comprises about 230,000 clones, about 90% of which are singletons, and 3.7% rests with the top ten. This CDR3 is 13 amino acids long. Trimming pared 4 bases from V and 6 bases from J, leaving 10 bases between. This rearrangement joins TRBV12-3 or TRBV12-4 to TRBJ2-1, with a weak D call TRBD1 (6 bases). The clonotype originates from a young woman who had been exposed to COVID-19. The sequencing input was PBMCs or T cells enriched from blood (not recorded which). The CDR3 loop reads CASSSLQGNEQFF. The DNA for the CDR3 is TGTGCCAGCAGTTCGCTACAGGGCAATGAGCAGTTCTTC.